These T cell receptor beta chains were read from a single sample in a study of response to subunit inactivated influenza vaccine. TCRdb fed the RT-PCR reads into MiXCR, producing one record per CDR3 protein. Altogether just under 550,000 distinct CDR3 sequences are present, around 21% being singletons, with the ten largest covering around 2.8%. The sample was also reused in another study, on T cells expressing NK-cell markers.

The input for sequencing was CD4+ T cells sorted from PBMCs, taken 11 to 12 days after vaccination. These receptors all come from a middle-aged man who received an inactivated influenza vaccine. CDR3s include the opening cysteine and the closing phenylalanine or tryptophan.

J gene,V gene,CDR3 protein
TRBJ2-3,TRBV5-6,CASSPAGTGVVTQYF
TRBJ2-3,TRBV20-1,CSARVGLAGVSYTQYF
TRBJ1-2,TRBV2,CASSTGQGANGYTF
TRBJ1-5,TRBV29-1,CSVADTLNQPQHF
TRBJ2-7,TRBV20-1,CSAEDNPQSYEQYF
TRBJ2-7,TRBV28,CASSFSLINEQYF
TRBJ1-2,TRBV29-1,CSVSGRVNYGYTF
TRBJ1-5,TRBV9,CASSVSPLIRGCSQPQHF
TRBJ2-5,TRBV10-3,CAIASGTSGGHPQETQYF
TRBJ2-7,TRBV27,CASGLGTGGGYEQYF
TRBJ2-1,TRBV12-3/TRBV12-4,CASSPETVSYNEQFF
TRBJ2-6,TRBV5-1,CASSLDGISGANVLTF
TRBJ2-3,TRBV5-1,CASSLGRAESTDTQYF
TRBJ2-3,TRBV7-2,CASSLAGPGRTDTQYF
TRBJ2-1,TRBV6-2/TRBV6-3,CASSPGLARGNEQFF
TRBJ2-2,TRBV20-1,CSAGPAGNTGELFF
TRBJ2-3,TRBV10-3,CAIAGSSSSTDTQYF
TRBJ2-1,TRBV7-2,CASSPQSGVNEQFF
TRBJ2-3,TRBV20-1,CSAVSGRYTQYF
TRBJ1-5,TRBV28,CATLGQGSNQPQHF
TRBJ1-1,TRBV7-2,CASSTWTGMNTEAFF
TRBJ2-7,TRBV7-2,CASSESRHTYEQYF
TRBJ2-3,TRBV12-3/TRBV12-4,CASQKRGGSDTQYF
TRBJ2-5,TRBV3-1,CASSQLSGSKETQYF
TRBJ2-1,TRBV5-1,CASSLRQGSGEQFF
TRBJ2-3,TRBV12-3/TRBV12-4,CASSLGAGGTDTQYF
TRBJ2-4,TRBV27,CASSWGQGAKNIQYF
TRBJ1-3,TRBV20-1,CSANQDSTGNTIYF
TRBJ2-2,TRBV19,CATGAGYGTGELFF
TRBJ2-7,TRBV27,CASSSPLGSSYEQYF
TRBJ2-7,TRBV10-3,CAIREPGTSGSPYEQYF
TRBJ2-3,TRBV25-1,CASSERGRADTQYF
TRBJ2-1,TRBV6-5,CASSYRGLDNEQFF
TRBJ1-1,TRBV6-5,CASSYSVLVMNTEAFF
TRBJ2-7,TRBV7-2,CASSPRRDSYEQNF
TRBJ2-7,TRBV7-9,CASRRDSSYEQYF
TRBJ1-5,TRBV6-1,CASSAGTGGSGGNQPQHF
TRBJ2-7,TRBV28,CASSPRGQGTYEQYF
TRBJ2-6,TRBV5-1,CASSLGMGQSSGANVLTF
TRBJ1-2,TRBV7-9,CASSHLTDNYGYTF
TRBJ2-2,TRBV20-1,CSATIVGGHTGELFF
TRBJ1-3,TRBV4-3,CASSQDSRVGNTIYF
TRBJ2-5,TRBV20-1,CSRRLGTSVAETQYF
TRBJ1-5,TRBV4-3,CASSQDTWSPQHF
TRBJ1-1,TRBV20-1,CSARVNTNTEAFF
TRBJ2-1,TRBV3-1,CASSYGLGQSHEQFF
TRBJ2-3,TRBV20-1,CSANTGNSDTQYF
TRBJ2-7,TRBV20-1,CSANYDRALSYEQYF
TRBJ2-3,TRBV20-1,CSARDPRTAPTDTQYF
TRBJ2-7,TRBV5-1,CASSLALGQGIFEQYF
TRBJ1-1,TRBV7-8,CASSLVPLQEHWGTEAFF
TRBJ2-1,TRBV28,CASVGSPTGEQFF
TRBJ2-5,TRBV7-2,CASSSGRTQETQYF
TRBJ2-7,TRBV10-1,CARGTDFCEQYF
TRBJ1-2,TRBV5-1,CASSEDSNYGYTF
TRBJ2-1,TRBV7-9,CASSFASGRPNEQFF
TRBJ2-7,TRBV19,CASSQVPGEQYF
TRBJ1-3,TRBV27,CASSPIAGLASGNTIYF
TRBJ1-6,TRBV11-2,CASSSVTILQASNSPLHF